The clone carrying this T cell receptor beta chain showed up just a few times. Its target is not known. This sample is part of a study of identical twins. Points from the study as a whole: Twins shared out-of-frame alpha sequences with excess low generation probability.

A universal primer site was incorporated via template switching, and the cDNA contained unique molecular identifiers. MiXCR, applied by TCRdb to the 5' RACE reads, yields one record per CDR3 protein. The sample holds 470,000 or so distinct CDR3 sequences; 20% to 25% are singletons and the top ten take 2.9%. Germline V gene lookup returns CDR1 SGHRS and CDR2 YFSETQ. The CDR3 loop spans 16 amino acids. The V gene lost 0 bases and the J gene lost 4 bases, with 11 bases spanning the gap. These data are also associated with another study on T cells expressing NK-cell markers. That work states: These clonotypes additionally ranked first within the CD3+CD56-NKG2C+ fraction of a few donors.

The chain employs TRBV5-1 and TRBJ1-6; D is possibly TRBD1 (5 bases). The sequencing input was CD4+ T cells sorted from blood. The TCR sequence derives from a woman younger than 30 in good health. This chain's CDR3 is CASSLGAGMYNSPLHF. The DNA of the CDR3 is TGCGCCAGCAGCTTGGGGGCAGGGATGTATAATTCACCCCTCCACTTT.